These T cell receptor beta chains were read from a single sample in a study of a mutant IDH1 vaccine in newly diagnosed glioma. Only in-frame clones appear in the TCRdb table, and some are missing; sequencing was by immunoSEQ multiplex PCR. The sample shows 30,000 to 40,000 clones, 70% to 85% of them seen only once. Their antigens are not known. Material: PBMCs, obtained from a glioma patient whose treatment included an IDH1 peptide vaccine. These receptors were collected from a man younger than 40 with glioma. Each CDR3 is given with its conserved first and last residue. Each record gives: J gene, clone size, D gene, V gene, CDR3 protein, CDR3 DNA. A D gene is named only where the DNA matches it firmly. Clone size, where shown, is once, few, many, or a class for clones that have expanded.

TRBJ2-1 . . TRBV30 CAWGVGSYNEQFF TGTGCCTGGGGGGTTGGCTCCTACAATGAGCAGTTCTTC
TRBJ1-1 . TRBD1 TRBV6-6 CASSYPPTGGTEAFF TGTGCCAGCAGTTACCCACCTACAGGGGGGACTGAAGCTTTCTTT
TRBJ2-2 . TRBD1 TRBV7-2 CAIGQGASNTGELFF TGTGCCATAGGACAGGGGGCGTCGAACACCGGGGAGCTGTTTTTT
TRBJ2-7 . . TRBV6-5 CASSRLYSYEQYF TGTGCCAGCAGCCGACTTTACTCCTACGAGCAGTACTTC
TRBJ1-1 few . TRBV28 CASSLAGRNTEAFF TGTGCCAGCAGTTTGGCGGGTAGGAACACTGAAGCTTTCTTT
TRBJ1-1 . . TRBV5-6 CASSGEYGQGYVAFF TGTGCCAGCAGCGGAGAGTACGGGCAAGGCTACGTGGCTTTCTTT
TRBJ2-7 once . TRBV7-6 CASSSEPRGEQYF TGTGCCAGCAGCTCAGAACCTAGGGGCGAGCAGTACTTC
TRBJ2-7 few . TRBV30 CAWGPNRDTVDEQYF TGTGCCTGGGGTCCGAACCGGGACACGGTCGACGAGCAGTACTTC
TRBJ1-2 . . TRBV2 CASRGRGLYGYTF TGTGCCAGCAGGGGACGGGGCCTTTATGGCTACACCTTC
TRBJ2-1 . TRBD2 TRBV4-2 CASSPLREGGNEQFF TGTGCCAGCAGCCCCCTACGGGAGGGAGGCAATGAGCAGTTCTTC
TRBJ1-1 . . TRBV19 CASSIILYTEAFF TGTGCCAGTAGTATTATTTTATACACTGAAGCTTTCTTT
TRBJ1-1 . . TRBV19 CASSHDMNTEAFF TGTGCCAGTAGCCACGACATGAACACTGAAGCTTTCTTT
TRBJ2-7 . . TRBV15 CATSRVGGETYEQYF TGTGCCACCAGCAGAGTGGGGGGCGAGACCTACGAGCAGTACTTC
TRBJ2-2 . . TRBV5-1 CASSLGGDGGPGELFF TGCGCCAGCAGCTTGGGAGGGGACGGAGGACCCGGGGAGCTGTTTTTT
TRBJ2-2 . . TRBV19 CASHGGPTPNTGELFF TGTGCCAGTCACGGGGGGCCAACCCCCAACACCGGGGAGCTGTTTTTT
TRBJ1-5 . . TRBV6-5 CASGRVQPQHF TGTGCCAGCGGCCGGGTTCAGCCCCAGCATTTT
TRBJ2-3 . TRBD1 TRBV14 CASSQDRQGSQYF TGTGCCAGCAGCCAAGACAGACAGGGTTCGCAGTATTTT
TRBJ2-1 . TRBD1 TRBV25-1 CASSSAWTGGLNEQFF TGTGCCAGCAGTTCTGCCTGGACAGGGGGCCTAAATGAGCAGTTCTTC
TRBJ2-1 few . TRBV7-3 CASSLTTYNEQFF TGTGCCAGCAGCCTTACAACCTACAATGAGCAGTTCTTC
TRBJ1-2 . . TRBV10-3 CAISESGRSLNYGYTF TGTGCCATCAGTGAGTCCGGCAGGAGCCTTAACTATGGCTACACCTTC
TRBJ1-5 once . TRBV14 CASSQGEIRHSNQPQHF TGTGCCAGCAGCCAAGGGGAGATAAGACATAGCAATCAGCCCCAGCATTTT
TRBJ2-3 . . TRBV7-9 CASSLVLALTDTQYF TGTGCCAGCAGCTTAGTCCTAGCACTCACAGATACGCAGTATTTT
TRBJ1-3 . . TRBV6-5 CASSYSTGTGNTIYF TGTGCCAGCAGTTACTCGACGGGAACTGGAAACACCATATATTTT
TRBJ1-1 . . TRBV9 CASSAGTSPPEAFF TGTGCCAGCAGCGCCGGGACAAGCCCTCCTGAAGCTTTCTTT
TRBJ2-4 . . TRBV29-1 CSVRRGSAKNIQYF TGCAGCGTTCGCCGGGGGAGCGCCAAAAACATTCAGTACTTC
TRBJ1-4 . TRBD1 TRBV19 CASSPIPGTGVEKLFF TGTGCCAGTAGTCCAATCCCGGGGACAGGGGTTGAAAAACTGTTTTTT
TRBJ1-1 . . TRBV11-1 CASSPLLVNTEAFF TGTGCCAGCAGCCCCCTTTTGGTGAACACTGAAGCTTTCTTT
TRBJ2-7 once . TRBV5-4 CASSLTASAAYEQYF TGTGCCAGCAGCCTGACGGCTAGCGCGGCCTACGAGCAGTACTTC
TRBJ2-7 . . TRBV18 CASSQDILTYEQYF TGTGCCAGCTCACAGGACATACTTACCTACGAGCAGTACTTC
TRBJ1-2 few TRBD1 TRBV2 CASSGQGANYGYTF TGTGCCAGCAGTGGACAGGGGGCAAACTATGGCTACACCTTC
TRBJ2-7 . . TRBV4-1 CASSQVPSSYEQYF TGCGCCAGCAGCCAAGTCCCTAGCTCCTACGAGCAGTACTTC
TRBJ1-6 . . TRBV5-1 CASSLVGLRGNSPLHF TGCGCCAGCAGCTTGGTGGGACTTCGGGGTAATTCACCCCTCCACTTT
TRBJ1-2 . . TRBV30 CAWSPTGYNYGYTF TGTGCCTGGAGTCCCACAGGGTACAACTATGGCTACACCTTC
TRBJ1-2 . . TRBV5-1 CASRPRTDVYGYTF TGCGCCAGCAGACCGCGAACGGACGTCTATGGCTACACCTTC
TRBJ2-1 few . TRBV7-6 CASSLARAALEQFF TGTGCCAGCAGCTTAGCCAGGGCAGCTCTTGAGCAGTTCTTC
TRBJ2-2 . . TRBV25-1 CASSGDEGVYTGELFF TGTGCCAGCAGTGGGGATGAGGGGGTGTACACCGGGGAGCTGTTTTTT
TRBJ1-4 . TRBD1 TRBV19 CASSRDRGNEKLFF TGTGCCAGTAGCAGGGACAGGGGAAATGAAAAACTGTTTTTT
TRBJ2-7 . . TRBV7-8 CASSFTGSYEQYF TGTGCCAGCAGCTTTACAGGCTCCTACGAGCAGTACTTC
TRBJ2-7 . TRBD2 TRBV11-2 CASSPKGGGTSEQYF TGTGCCAGCAGCCCCAAGGGCGGGGGAACATCCGAGCAGTACTTC